This TCR beta chain is from a study of blood T cell repertoires in COVID-19. Background on the study: PBMCs, B-cell-depleted T cells, or T cells were the source of the cDNA or gDNA that made up the material.

Participants came from 24 US areas, aged roughly 18 to 100 years. Participants reported their clinical history, and cohort assignment relied on those reports. CDR3 length equals 16 residues. CDR1 and CDR2 from the germline V gene are SGHNT and YYREEE (reference sequence). With 0 bases clipped from V and 6 bases from J, the junction kept 7 bases outside the gene matches. Per the original methods: Scientists estimated how many nucleated cells there were by amplifying reference gene primers. Only in-frame clones appear in the TCRdb table, and some are missing; sequencing was by immunoSEQ multiplex PCR. For V, J and clone size, that table is used; D and trimming come from the DNA. Of some 150,000 clones detected, approximately 88% appear once; the ten largest clones hold 1.2%.

Specimen: PBMCs or T cells enriched from blood (not recorded which). This clonotype was obtained from a woman between 25 and 40 years old with acute COVID-19. The rearrangement links TRBV5-4 to TRBJ2-2; 8 nucleotides match TRBD1. CDR3 nucleotides: TGTGCCAGCAGCTTGGGGACAGGGTGGTTCGCCGGGGAGCTGTTTTTT. Translated, it gives CASSLGTGWFAGELFF.